This TCR beta chain appears in the sequencing data of a study of blood T cells in healthy people across ages. Across the study: Template switching captured about one barcoded beta molecule per two T cells. The study, taken as a whole, reports: One million T cells yielded diversity estimates that were considered underestimates.

In each sample, at least 6.5 million PBMCs were isolated. A sample-barcoded 5' primer and a J-beta primer mix were used in a second PCR of about 6 to 11 cycles. Each CDR3 protein is one row after TCRdb ran MiXCR on the 5' RACE reads. The table records roughly 1.5 million distinct CDR3 sequences, approximately 43% of them present only once. A remark on this clonotype: The antigen remains undetermined.

Germline V gene data show CDR1 as SEHNR and CDR2 as FQNEAQ (reference sequence). The CDR3 is 15 residues long. The V gene end was trimmed by 5 bases and the J gene end by 1 base; junction bases not matched to a gene: 2. Material: blood. This TCR was recovered from a woman aged 18 to 35 in good health. The V call is TRBV7-9, the J call TRBJ2-5; 12 bases map to TRBD2. The CDR3 reads CASSRLAGVQETQYF. The CDR3 DNA reads TGTGCCAGCAGCCGACTAGCGGGGGTCCAAGAGACCCAGTACTTC. Full variable domain (remainder filled in from reference TRBV7-9 and TRBJ2-5): DTGVSQNPRHKITKRGQNVTFRCDPISEHNRLYWYRQTLGQGPEFLTYFQNEAQLEKSRLLSDRFSAERPKGSFSTLEIQRTEQGDSAMYLCASSRLAGVQETQYFGPGTRLLVL.